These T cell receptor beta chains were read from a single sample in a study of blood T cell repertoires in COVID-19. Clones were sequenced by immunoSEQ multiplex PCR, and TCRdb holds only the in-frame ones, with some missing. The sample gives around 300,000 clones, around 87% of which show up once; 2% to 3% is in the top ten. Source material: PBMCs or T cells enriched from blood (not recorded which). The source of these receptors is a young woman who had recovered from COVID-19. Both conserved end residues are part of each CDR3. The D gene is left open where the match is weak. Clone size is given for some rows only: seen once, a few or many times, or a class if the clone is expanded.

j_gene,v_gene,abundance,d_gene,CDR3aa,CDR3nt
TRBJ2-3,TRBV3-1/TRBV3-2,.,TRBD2,CASSHPQPASGLVKGTDTQYF,TGTGCCAGCAGCCACCCCCAACCGGCTAGCGGGCTAGTTAAGGGCACAGATACGCAGTATTTT
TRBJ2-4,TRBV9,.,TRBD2,CASSVDLSGGIQYF,TGTGCCAGCAGCGTAGATCTTAGCGGGGGAATTCAGTACTTC
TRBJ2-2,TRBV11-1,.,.,CASSRVLGRGELFF,TGTGCCAGCAGCCGGGTTTTGGGTCGGGGGGAGCTGTTTTTT
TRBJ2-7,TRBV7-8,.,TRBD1,CASSLLTSGTGAAEQYF,TGTGCCAGCAGCCTTTTAACGAGCGGGACAGGGGCAGCCGAGCAGTACTTC
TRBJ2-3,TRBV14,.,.,CASSPRTQAPTDTQYF,TGTGCCAGCAGCCCAAGAACCCAGGCTCCCACAGATACGCAGTATTTT
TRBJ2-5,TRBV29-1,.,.,CSVAWLGQETQYF,TGCAGCGTTGCCTGGCTTGGCCAAGAGACCCAGTACTTC
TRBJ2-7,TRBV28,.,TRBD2,CASSLPGTSGGHEQYF,TGTGCCAGCAGTTTACCCGGGACTAGCGGGGGGCACGAGCAGTACTTC
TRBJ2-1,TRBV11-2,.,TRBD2,CASSQLAGESYNEQFF,TGTGCCAGCAGTCAATTAGCGGGGGAGTCCTACAATGAGCAGTTCTTC
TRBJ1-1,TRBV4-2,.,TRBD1,CASSQPGTVEAFF,TGTGCCAGCAGCCAACCCGGGACAGTTGAAGCTTTCTTT
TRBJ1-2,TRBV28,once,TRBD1,CASSLGTGGIYGYTF,TGTGCCAGCAGCCTTGGGACAGGAGGGATTTATGGCTACACCTTC
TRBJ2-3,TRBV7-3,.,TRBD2,CASSLRFKGHGTSGGETSTDTQYF,TGTGCCAGCAGCTTAAGGTTCAAAGGTCACGGGACTAGCGGGGGGGAAACTAGCACAGATACGCAGTATTTT
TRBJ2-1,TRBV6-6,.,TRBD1,CASNTGGLYNEQFF,TGTGCCAGCAATACAGGGGGCCTTTACAATGAGCAGTTCTTC
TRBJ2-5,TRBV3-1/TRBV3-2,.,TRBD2,CASSARGGGETQYF,TGTGCCAGCAGCGCGCGGGGGGGCGGAGAGACCCAGTACTTC
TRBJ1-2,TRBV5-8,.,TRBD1,CASSLVLRFGTGGDYGYTF,TGTGCCAGCAGCTTGGTGTTGCGTTTCGGGACAGGGGGCGACTATGGCTACACCTTC
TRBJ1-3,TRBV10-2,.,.,CASLADSGNTIYF,TGCGCCAGCCTAGCCGACTCTGGAAACACCATATATTTT
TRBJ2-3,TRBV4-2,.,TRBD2,CASSQVSGGATQYF,TGTGCCAGCAGCCAAGTTAGCGGGGGAGCCACGCAGTATTTT
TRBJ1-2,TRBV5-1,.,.,CASSLAKGELDYGYTF,TGCGCCAGCAGCTTGGCGAAGGGGGAGCTTGACTATGGCTACACCTTC
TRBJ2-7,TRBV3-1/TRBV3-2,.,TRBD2,CASSLSGGIYEQYF,TGTGCCAGCAGCCTTAGCGGGGGGATATACGAGCAGTACTTC
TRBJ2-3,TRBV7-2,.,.,CASSLAQGEGTDTQYF,TGTGCCAGCAGCTTAGCCCAGGGGGAGGGCACAGATACGCAGTATTTT
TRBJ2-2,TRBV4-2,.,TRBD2,CASSQGLAGGLGELFF,TGTGCCAGCAGCCAAGGACTAGCGGGGGGGCTGGGGGAGCTGTTTTTT
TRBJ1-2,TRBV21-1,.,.,CASSNEGAYGYTF,TGTGCCAGCAGCAACGAAGGGGCCTATGGCTACACCTTC
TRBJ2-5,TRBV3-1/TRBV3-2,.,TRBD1,CASPTRDRASETQYF,TGTGCCAGCCCCACACGGGACAGGGCATCGGAGACCCAGTACTTC
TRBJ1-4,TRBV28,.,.,CASSPPGAGNEKLFF,TGTGCCAGCAGTCCCCCGGGAGCCGGTAATGAAAAACTGTTTTTT
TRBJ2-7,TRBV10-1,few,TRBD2,CASSRGGEGYEQYF,TGCGCCAGCAGCCGGGGAGGGGAAGGCTACGAGCAGTACTTC
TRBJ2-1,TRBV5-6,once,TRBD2,CASSSRTSGGRYNEQFF,TGTGCCAGCAGCTCCCGGACTAGCGGGGGCCGCTACAATGAGCAGTTCTTC
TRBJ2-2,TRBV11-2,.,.,CASSLDPVRLTTGELFF,TGTGCCAGCAGCTTAGATCCTGTCAGGCTCACGACCGGGGAGCTGTTTTTT
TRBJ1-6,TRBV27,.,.,CASSLGDNNSPLHF,TGTGCCAGCAGTTTAGGGGACAATAATTCACCCCTCCACTTT
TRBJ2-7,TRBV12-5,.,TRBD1,CAKSTDPGQPAYEQYF,TGTGCTAAATCGACCGACCCGGGACAGCCGGCCTACGAGCAGTACTTC